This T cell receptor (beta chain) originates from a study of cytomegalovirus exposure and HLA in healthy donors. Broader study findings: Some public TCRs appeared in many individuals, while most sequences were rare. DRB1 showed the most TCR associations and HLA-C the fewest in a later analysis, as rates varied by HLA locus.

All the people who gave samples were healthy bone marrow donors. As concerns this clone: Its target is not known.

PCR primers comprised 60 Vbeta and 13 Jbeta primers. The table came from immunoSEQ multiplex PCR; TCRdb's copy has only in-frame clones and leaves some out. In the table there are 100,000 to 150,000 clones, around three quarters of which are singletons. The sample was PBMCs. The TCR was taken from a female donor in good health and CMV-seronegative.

The CDR3: CASSLQQHSGNTIYF. The DNA for the CDR3 is TGTGCCAGCAGCCTACAACAGCACTCTGGAAACACCATATATTTT. J is TRBJ1-3 and V is TRBV5-4; D call uncertain. Trimming removed 4 bases at V and 0 bases at J, with 11 bases between. Germline CDR1 reads SGHNT; CDR2 reads YYREEE (reference sequence). This CDR3 comprises 15 residues.